These 32 T cell receptor beta chains were sequenced from one sample in a study of blood T cell repertoires in COVID-19. TCRdb keeps only in-frame clones here, not all; method: immunoSEQ multiplex PCR. This table has some 120,000 clones, roughly 80% appearing once. Source material: peripheral blood. These receptors originate from a human donor in a cohort sampled during active COVID-19.

The chain joins TRBV19 to TRBJ1-5, with a tentative D call TRBD1 (5 bases). CDR3 size: 16 residues. The germline CDR1 and CDR2 sequences are LNHDA and SQIVND (reference sequence). The V end lost 4 bases, the J end lost 7 bases, and 20 bases lay between the germline ends. The CDR3 sequence: CASSSPASGGYQPQHF. The CDR3 nucleotides are TGTGCCAGTAGTAGTCCCGCTAGCGGGGGATACCAGCCCCAGCATTTT.

This clone was seen only a few times. The rearrangement joins TRBV4-3 to TRBJ2-7, with 8 bases identical to TRBD2. V dropped 1 base and J dropped 6; count of bases not matched to a gene: 11. The CDR3 spans 16 residues. Germline CDR1 reads LGHNA; CDR2 reads YSLEER. CDR3 sequence reads: CASSQGEWTSRSEQYF. The CDR3 DNA is TGCGCCAGCAGCCAAGGGGAGTGGACTAGCAGGTCCGAGCAGTACTTC.

This sequence joins TRBV29-1 and TRBJ2-7; unclear D gene. The CDR3 is made up of 14 amino acids. Germline CDR1 SQVTM, CDR2 ANQGSEA. Trimming removed 4 bases at V and 2 bases at J, with 15 bases between. CDR3: CSVVPLGTPYEQYF. The CDR3 DNA sequence: TGCAGCGTTGTCCCTCTAGGCACCCCCTACGAGCAGTACTTC.

This clone was seen a handful of times. The CDR3 nucleotides read TGCGCCAGACCACGGGGGGTGGACGGCTACACCTTC. This gives the protein CARPRGVDGYTF. The V call is TRBV10-1, the J call TRBJ1-2; D perhaps matches TRBD1 (5 bases). V lost 9 bases and J lost 8, with 16 bases in between. Per germline, CDR1 WNHNN and CDR2 SYGVQD (reference sequence). The length of the CDR3 is 12 residues.

J is TRBJ2-1 and V is TRBV27; perhaps TRBD2 as D (6 bases). There are 14 residues in the CDR3. CDR1 and CDR2 from the germline V gene are MNHEY and SMNVEV (reference sequence). V lost 5 bases, J lost 12 bases, and 20 bases lay in between. The CDR3 loop is CASSTLEGGNLQFF. In DNA, the CDR3 is TGTGCCAGCAGTACCTTGGAGGGTGGGAATTTGCAGTTCTTC.

This clone was found once. V and J are TRBV2 and TRBJ2-7, with D tentatively TRBD1 (6 bases). This CDR3 is 13 amino acids long. The germline V and J ends were trimmed by 8 bases and 1 base, with 12 bases remaining between them. CDR1 is SNHLY and CDR2 is FYNNEI in the germline V gene. The CDR3 DNA reads as TGTGCCAGCCGCATGGACAGTTCCTACGAGCAGTACTTC. It encodes CASRMDSSYEQYF.

V usage is TRBV6-2 or TRBV6-3 and J usage is TRBJ1-1; 7 nucleotides line up with TRBD1. V gave up 0 bases and J gave up 4 bases; unmatched junction bases: 2. This CDR3 contains 14 residues. CDR1 is MNHEY, CDR2 SVGEGT, per germline. CDR3 sequence reads: CASSYSSGGTEAFF. CDR3 sequence (DNA): TGTGCCAGCAGTTACTCGTCAGGGGGCACTGAAGCTTTCTTT.

The chain combines TRBV9 with TRBJ2-3; 15 positions match TRBD2. With 2 bases clipped from V and 3 bases from J, the junction kept 1 base outside the gene matches. The CDR3 has 16 amino acids. CDR1 is SGDLS and CDR2 is YYNGEE in the germline V gene. DNA of the CDR3: TGTGCCAGCAGCGTGGGACTAGCGGGAGGAACAGATACGCAGTATTTT. Encoded protein: CASSVGLAGGTDTQYF.

V is TRBV6-2 or TRBV6-3 and J is TRBJ1-6; 10 bases fit TRBD1. The junction had 8 bases not matched to a gene; V was cut back by 2 bases and J by 10 bases. The germline gives CDR1 MNHEY, CDR2 SVGEGT. The CDR3 extends over 16 amino acids. CDR3 nucleotide sequence: TGTGCCAGCAGTTACCCCGGGACAGGGGCGGTCTCACCCCTCCACTTT. Translating it yields CASSYPGTGAVSPLHF.

The J gene is TRBJ1-2, the V gene TRBV9; a weak D match, TRBD1 (5 bases). Germline loops: CDR1 SGDLS, CDR2 YYNGEE. Trimming left V 0 bases short and J 2 bases short, with 5 bases between. The CDR3 is 13 residues long. The CDR3 loop reads CASSVGQNYGYTF. The CDR3 DNA sequence: TGTGCCAGCAGCGTAGGACAGAACTATGGCTACACCTTC.

A single count supports this clone. The gene calls are TRBV19 and TRBJ1-1; the match to TRBD1 covers 10 bases. Trimming took 5 bases from V and 6 from J; bases not matched to a gene: 15. CDR3 length equals 17 residues. In germline, CDR1 is LNHDA, CDR2 SQIVND (reference sequence). The CDR3 DNA reads as TGTGCCAGTAGTCCGAGGACAGGGGGTGTTCGGGGAGCTGAAGCTTTCTTT. This encodes CASSPRTGGVRGAEAFF.

The chain links TRBV28 to TRBJ1-1; no clear D gene. The germline CDR1 and CDR2 sequences are MDHEN and SYDVKM. The V end was cut by 2 bases, the J end by 8 bases, with 12 bases between. The CDR3 consists of 13 residues. As DNA, the CDR3 is TGTGCCAGCAGTTTACTGGCAGGAAGCGAAGCTTTCTTT. Protein sequence: CASSLLAGSEAFF.

The V and J genes are TRBV6-2 or TRBV6-3 and TRBJ1-1; 7 nucleotides agree with TRBD1. CDR3 length: 13 amino acids. Per the germline V gene, CDR1 is MNHEY and CDR2 is SVGEGT. The ends lost 2 bases at V and 3 bases at J; junction bases unmatched: 0. In DNA, the CDR3 is TGTGCCAGCAGTTACGACAGGGACACTGAAGCTTTCTTT. It yields the protein CASSYDRDTEAFF.

This chain connects TRBV5-1 to TRBJ2-3, with TRBD2 identical over 13 bases. Germline loops: CDR1 SGHRS, CDR2 YFSETQ. Trimming took 3 bases from V and 2 from J; bases not matched to a gene: 12. This CDR3 is 19 amino acids long. The CDR3, as DNA: TGCGCCAGCAGCTCAACCGGGACTAGCGGGGTTACCAACACAGATACGCAGTATTTT. Its translation is CASSSTGTSGVTNTDTQYF.

V is TRBV5-1 and J is TRBJ1-2, with 10 bases identical to TRBD1. This CDR3 comprises 14 residues. Trimming at V came to 0 bases and at J to 8 bases, leaving 4 bases not matched to a gene. Germline V lookup: CDR1 SGHRS, CDR2 YFSETQ. CDR3 loop: CASSLDGTGVGYTF. The CDR3 nucleotides read TGCGCCAGCAGCTTGGATGGGACAGGGGTCGGCTACACCTTC.

The chain combines TRBV6-5 with TRBJ2-1; 10 bases are a match to TRBD1. Germline V gene data show CDR1 as MNHEY and CDR2 as SVGAGI. V shed 7 bases and J 5 bases; nucleotides not matched to a gene: 8. The length of the CDR3 is 15 residues. As DNA, the CDR3 is TGTGCCAGCACTCTTGCGGGACAGGGGAACAATGAGCAGTTCTTC. This translates into CASTLAGQGNNEQFF.

The rearrangement links TRBV5-5 to TRBJ1-5; weak D call: TRBD1 (6 bases). In germline, CDR1 is SGHKS, CDR2 YYEKEE (reference sequence). The CDR3 runs 14 residues. Trimming removed 7 bases from V and 9 bases from J, with 20 bases in between. CDR3 nucleotides: TGTGCCAGCTCCCGGGACACCCTAGTTGTGCCCCAGCATTTT. Translation gives CASSRDTLVVPQHF.

This rearrangement joins TRBV5-8 to TRBJ2-7, with D possibly TRBD2 on 6 matching bases. Germline V CDR1 and CDR2: SGHTS, YDEGEE. This CDR3 is 16 amino acids long. The V end lost 1 base, the J end lost 0 bases, and 14 bases lay between the germline ends. The CDR3 reads CASSLIYTGSSYEQYF. The DNA of the CDR3 is TGTGCCAGCAGCTTGATTTACACCGGGAGCTCCTACGAGCAGTACTTC.

This clone showed up just a few times. This chain links TRBV7-3 with TRBJ1-2, with D perhaps matching TRBD1 (5 bases). Trimming shortened V by 0 bases and J by 8 bases, and 13 bases separated the two germline ends. The CDR3 runs 14 residues. Germline loops: CDR1 SGHTA, CDR2 FQGTGA. The CDR3 DNA is TGTGCCAGCAGCTTAACCCCGACAGAGTTGGGCTACACCTTC. This sequence encodes CASSLTPTELGYTF.

The chain has TRBV29-1 and TRBJ2-2; D might be TRBD2 (5 bases). CDR3 length equals 17 residues. Germline CDR1 is SQVTM and CDR2 is ANQGSEA. The V end was cut by 0 bases, the J end by 1 base, with 15 bases between. The DNA for the CDR3 is TGCAGCGTTGAAGATCGGATTTCCGCGGGGAACACCGGGGAGCTGTTTTTT. It codes for CSVEDRISAGNTGELFF.

The CDR3: CASSQDAGRNYGYTF. The CDR3 nucleotides are TGTGCCAGCAGCCAGGACGCGGGACGGAATTATGGCTACACCTTC. The chain recombines TRBV3-1 (or the pseudogene TRBV3-2) with TRBJ1-2, with a possible D match to TRBD1 (5 bases). The CDR3 runs to 15 residues. V was shortened by 3 bases and J by 5 bases, with 16 bases between the two germline ends. Looked up from germline, CDR1 is LGHDT and CDR2 is YNNKEL (reference sequence).

The CDR3 sequence is CASSERDRGFLGYTF. CDR3 bases: TGTGCCAGCAGCGAGAGGGACAGGGGGTTCCTTGGCTACACCTTC. This sequence joins TRBV6-5 and TRBJ1-2; 11 positions agree with TRBD1. Germline V lookup: CDR1 MNHEY, CDR2 SVGAGI. J gave up 7 bases and V 6 bases, and 10 bases lay outside the gene matches. There are 15 residues in the CDR3.

V gene TRBV13 combines with J gene TRBJ2-1; TRBD1 aligns across 10 bases. The germline gives CDR1 PRHDT, CDR2 FYEKMQ (reference sequence). J gave up 6 bases and V 4 bases, and 9 bases lay outside the gene matches. The length of the CDR3 is 16 residues. The CDR3 DNA is TGTGCCAGCAGCTCCACCGGGACAGGGGCGTTCAATGAGCAGTTCTTC. Translation: CASSSTGTGAFNEQFF.

The J gene is TRBJ2-7, the V gene TRBV12-3 or TRBV12-4; possible D gene TRBD1, 5 bases. The CDR3 has 11 residues. Deletions cut 6 bases from V and 7 bases from J, with 10 bases between. The CDR3 sequence is CASSKGWEQYF. CDR3 DNA: TGTGCCAGCAGCAAGGGGTGGGAGCAGTACTTC.

V usage is TRBV5-4 and J usage is TRBJ1-6; weak D call: TRBD1 (5 bases). The germline CDR1 and CDR2 sequences are SGHNT and YYREEE (reference sequence). Trimming stripped 4 bases from V and 14 bases from J, with 16 bases between. The CDR3 covers 13 residues. In DNA, the CDR3 is TGTGCCAGCAGCCCCTGGGGCCAAGACACCCTCCACTTT. This translates into CASSPWGQDTLHF.

In this sample, this clone turned up a few times. The V gene is TRBV5-5, the J gene TRBJ1-1; 8 nucleotides line up with TRBD1. Germline values: CDR1 SGHKS, CDR2 YYEKEE (reference sequence). With V trimmed by 2 bases and J by 1 base, 4 bases remained unmatched. CDR3 length: 15 residues. Here the CDR3 DNA reads TGTGCCAGCAGCTTACAGGGGGTGGGGAACACTGAAGCTTTCTTT. Encoded protein: CASSLQGVGNTEAFF.

J is TRBJ2-1 and V is TRBV6-2 or TRBV6-3; unclear D gene. This CDR3 is built from 16 residues. Germline CDR1 reads MNHEY; CDR2 reads SVGEGT. V shed 0 bases and J shed 0 bases, with 9 bases lying between them. The CDR3 DNA follows: TGTGCCAGCAGTTACTCGTCGTCTTCCTCCTACAATGAGCAGTTCTTC. Its translation is CASSYSSSSSYNEQFF.

The CDR3 region is CASSVGREAYEQYF. CDR3 DNA: TGTGCCAGCAGCGTAGGCAGGGAGGCTTACGAGCAGTACTTC. The chain couples TRBV2 to TRBJ2-7; tentative D call: TRBD2 (6 bases). The CDR3 contains 14 residues. Germline V gene lookup returns CDR1 SNHLY and CDR2 FYNNEI. The V end lost 6 bases, the J end lost 4 bases, and 16 bases lay between the germline ends.

The chain uses TRBV7-9 and TRBJ1-2, with 7 bases identical to TRBD1. The germline CDR1 and CDR2 sequences are SEHNR and FQNEAQ (reference sequence). This CDR3 is 15 amino acids long. V was pared by 5 bases and J by 4 bases, with 10 bases of the junction left unmatched. CDR3: CASSPSDRPSYGYTF. CDR3 DNA sequence: TGTGCCAGCAGCCCGTCGGACAGGCCAAGCTATGGCTACACCTTC.

The chain uses TRBV19 and TRBJ2-2; 10 bases match TRBD2. V dropped 0 bases and J dropped 3; count of bases not matched to a gene: 19. CDR1 is LNHDA, CDR2 SQIVND, per germline (reference sequence). The CDR3 runs 22 residues. This CDR3 is CASSIDWPPGASGSRDTGELFF. As DNA, the CDR3 is TGTGCCAGTAGTATAGATTGGCCTCCGGGGGCTAGCGGGAGTCGTGACACCGGGGAGCTGTTTTTT.

J is TRBJ1-2 and V is TRBV28; weak D call: TRBD1 (6 bases). This CDR3 is 14 amino acids long. Germline V lookup: CDR1 MDHEN, CDR2 SYDVKM. Trimming left V 6 bases short and J 2 bases short, with 13 bases between. The CDR3 sequence: CASRGDGGNYGYTF. The CDR3 region has the DNA TGTGCCAGCAGAGGTGATGGGGGCAACTATGGCTACACCTTC.

This clone has a handful of counts. The J gene is TRBJ2-3, the V gene TRBV5-1; 11 bases are shared with TRBD2. CDR1 is SGHRS and CDR2 is YFSETQ in the germline V gene. This CDR3 has 19 residues. The V gene end was trimmed by 1 base and the J gene end by 2 bases; junction bases not matched to a gene: 12. In nucleotides, the CDR3 is TGCGCCAGCAGCTTGCTCGGACTAGCGGGCGGGACGCTCACAGATACGCAGTATTTT. Translation gives CASSLLGLAGGTLTDTQYF.